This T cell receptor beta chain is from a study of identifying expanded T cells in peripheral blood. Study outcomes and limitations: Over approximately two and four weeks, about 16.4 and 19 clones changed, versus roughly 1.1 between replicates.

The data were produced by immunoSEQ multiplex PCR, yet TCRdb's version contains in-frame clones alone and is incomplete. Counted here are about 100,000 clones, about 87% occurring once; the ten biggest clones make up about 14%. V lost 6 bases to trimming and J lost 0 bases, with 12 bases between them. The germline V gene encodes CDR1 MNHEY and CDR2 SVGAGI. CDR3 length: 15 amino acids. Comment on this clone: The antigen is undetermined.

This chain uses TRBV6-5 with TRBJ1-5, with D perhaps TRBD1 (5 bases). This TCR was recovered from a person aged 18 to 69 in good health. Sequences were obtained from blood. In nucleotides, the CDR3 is TGTGCCAGCAGACAACAGGTTTATAGCAATCAGCCCCAGCATTTT. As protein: CASRQQVYSNQPQHF.